The 12 T cell receptor beta chains given below trace back to one sample, sequenced in a study of blood T cell repertoires in COVID-19. Repertoires were generated with immunoSEQ multiplex PCR, while TCRdb's copy carries only in-frame clones and drops some. The repertoire holds under 300,000 clones, with roughly 87% as singletons. Sequencing was carried out using PBMCs or T cells enriched from blood (not recorded which). These receptors were obtained from a woman aged 30 to 39 with acute COVID-19.

V and J are TRBV11-2 and TRBJ2-2; 9 nucleotides match TRBD1. V shed 5 bases, J shed 6 bases, and the junction held 7 bases outside the gene matches. The CDR3 totals 15 residues. Germline loops: CDR1 SGHAT, CDR2 FQNNGV. In DNA form, the CDR3 reads TGTGCCAGCAGCCGGACAGGGGCTGGGGCCGGGGAGCTGTTTTTT. Amino acid sequence: CASSRTGAGAGELFF.

This sequence joins TRBV6-5 and TRBJ2-2, with D possibly matching TRBD2 (5 bases). Looked up from germline, CDR1 is MNHEY and CDR2 is SVGAGI. Trimming took off 6 bases at V and 5 bases at J, with 10 bases between the two ends. The CDR3 runs 13 residues. The CDR3 region has the DNA TGTGCCAGCAGGGGCGGGCGAACCGGGGAGCTGTTTTTT. Translated, it gives CASRGGRTGELFF.

The chain joins TRBV6-1 to TRBJ2-3, with TRBD2 matching over 13 bases. V dropped 4 bases and J dropped 4; count of bases not matched to a gene: 8. In germline, CDR1 is MNHNS, CDR2 SASEGT. This CDR3 spans 17 amino acids. CDR3 protein: CASSAGTSGARADTQYF. DNA for the CDR3: TGTGCCAGCAGTGCCGGGACTAGCGGGGCCCGGGCAGATACGCAGTATTTT.

J is TRBJ1-5 and V is TRBV7-4, with D hard to call. Trimming shortened V by 3 bases and J by 7 bases, and 7 bases separated the two germline ends. This CDR3 comprises 12 residues. Germline CDR1 SGHVT, CDR2 SQSDAQ. The CDR3 bases are TGTGCCAGCAGCTTCGGTTTCCAGCCCCAGCATTTT. Encoded protein: CASSFGFQPQHF.

This chain joins TRBV7-6 and TRBJ1-6; TRBD1 aligns across 9 bases. The V and J ends lost 5 bases and 6 bases, in that order; junction bases with no gene match: 8. Germline V gives CDR1 SGHVS, CDR2 FNYEAQ. The CDR3 has 16 amino acids. The CDR3 spells CASSTPRDRVNSPLHF. DNA of the CDR3: TGTGCCAGCAGCACCCCCCGGGACAGGGTTAATTCACCCCTCCACTTT. Complete variable domain (other parts from reference TRBV7-6 and TRBJ1-6): GAGVSQSPRYKVTKRGQDVALRCDPISGHVSLYWYRQALGQGPEFLTYFNYEAQQDKSGLPNDRFSAERPEGSISTLTIQRTEQRDSAMYRCASSTPRDRVNSPLHFGNGTRLTVT.

This chain links TRBV7-6 with TRBJ1-1; tentative D call: TRBD1 (6 bases). V lost 1 base to trimming and J lost 7 bases, with 13 bases between them. The V gene's germline CDR1 is SGHVS and CDR2 FNYEAQ. The CDR3 runs to 14 residues. In DNA form, the CDR3 reads TGTGCCAGCAGCTTAGGTGGACAGACTGTTGAAGCTTTCTTT. Its protein is CASSLGGQTVEAFF.

J is TRBJ2-2 and V is TRBV18; D unclear. This CDR3 is 18 amino acids long. Germline loops: CDR1 KGHSH, CDR2 LQKENI. The V gene lost 2 bases and the J gene lost 1 base, with 17 bases spanning the gap. This CDR3 is CASSPKPPGHKNTGELFF. CDR3 nucleotide sequence: TGTGCCAGCTCACCAAAACCCCCGGGTCATAAGAACACCGGGGAGCTGTTTTTT.

The genes are TRBV20-1 and TRBJ2-5; D is possibly TRBD2 (6 bases). The CDR3 consists of 11 residues. Between the trimmed V and J ends, which lost 6 bases and 5 bases, there was a span of 10 bases. Germline loops: CDR1 DFQATT, CDR2 SNEGSKA (reference sequence). The CDR3 region has the DNA TGCAGTGCCCCTGGGGGGGAGACCCAGTACTTC. This sequence encodes CSAPGGETQYF.

This chain links TRBV5-6 with TRBJ1-2; D perhaps matches TRBD1 (5 bases). CDR3 length: 12 residues. With 3 bases removed from V and 14 bases from J, the gap between germline ends came to 17 bases. Germline CDR1 and CDR2: SGHDT and YYEEEE. CDR3 sequence: CASSSERTILTF. CDR3 DNA sequence: TGTGCCAGCAGCTCGGAGAGGACAATCTTAACCTTC.

This clone was recorded once. This chain connects TRBV5-5 to TRBJ2-5; the D gene is possibly TRBD2 (5 bases). CDR1 and CDR2 from the germline V gene are SGHKS and YYEKEE (reference sequence). The V and J ends lost 0 bases and 5 bases respectively, with 11 bases between them. The CDR3 covers 14 residues. The DNA for the CDR3 is TGTGCCAGCAGCTTGGATGCGGGTGGGGAGACCCAGTACTTC. It specifies CASSLDAGGETQYF.

This rearrangement joins TRBV19 to TRBJ2-1; 9 bases agree with TRBD1. Germline assignment: CDR1 LNHDA and CDR2 SQIVND (reference sequence). V gave up 6 bases and J gave up 8 bases; unmatched junction bases: 14. The CDR3 covers 16 residues. CDR3 amino acids: CASSYTHTGGKDEQFF. The CDR3 nucleotides are TGTGCCAGTAGCTACACCCACACAGGGGGCAAGGATGAGCAGTTCTTC.

The chain recombines TRBV5-1 with TRBJ2-7; possibly TRBD1 for D (6 bases). The germline gives CDR1 SGHRS, CDR2 YFSETQ. V gave up 4 bases and J gave up 3 bases, with 11 bases separating them. This CDR3 spans 13 amino acids. In DNA form, the CDR3 reads TGCGCCAGCAGCAAACAGGGAGTCTACGAGCAGTACTTC. As protein: CASSKQGVYEQYF.